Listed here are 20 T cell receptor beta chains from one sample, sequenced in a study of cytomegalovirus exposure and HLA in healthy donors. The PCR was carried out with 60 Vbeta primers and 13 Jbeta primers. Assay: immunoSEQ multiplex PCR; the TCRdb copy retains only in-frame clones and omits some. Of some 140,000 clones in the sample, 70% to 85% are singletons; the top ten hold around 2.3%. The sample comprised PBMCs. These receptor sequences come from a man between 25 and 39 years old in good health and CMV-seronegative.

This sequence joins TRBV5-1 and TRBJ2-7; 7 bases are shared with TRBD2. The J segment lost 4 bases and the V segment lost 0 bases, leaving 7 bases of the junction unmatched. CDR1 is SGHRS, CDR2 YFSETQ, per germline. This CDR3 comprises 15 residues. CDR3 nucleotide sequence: TGCGCCAGCAGCTTGGTGACGGGGGGAAGGTACGAGCAGTACTTC. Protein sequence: CASSLVTGGRYEQYF. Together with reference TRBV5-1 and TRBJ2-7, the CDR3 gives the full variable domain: KAGVTQTPRYLIKTRGQQVTLSCSPISGHRSVSWYQQTPGQGLQFLFEYFSETQRNKGNFPGRFSGRQFSNSRSEMNVSTLELGDSALYLCASSLVTGGRYEQYFGPGTRLTVT.

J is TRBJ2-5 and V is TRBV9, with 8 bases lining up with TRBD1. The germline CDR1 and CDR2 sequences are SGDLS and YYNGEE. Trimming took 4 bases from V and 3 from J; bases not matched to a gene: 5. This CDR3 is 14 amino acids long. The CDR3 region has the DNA TGTGCCAGCAGCAGGACAGGGCCCGAAGAGACCCAGTACTTC. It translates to CASSRTGPEETQYF.

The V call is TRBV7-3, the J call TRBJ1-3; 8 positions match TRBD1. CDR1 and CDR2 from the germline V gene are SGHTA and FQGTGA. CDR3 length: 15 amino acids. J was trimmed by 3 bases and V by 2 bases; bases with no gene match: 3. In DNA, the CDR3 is TGTGCCAGCAGCTTATCAGGGGGCTATGGAAACACCATATATTTT. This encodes CASSLSGGYGNTIYF.

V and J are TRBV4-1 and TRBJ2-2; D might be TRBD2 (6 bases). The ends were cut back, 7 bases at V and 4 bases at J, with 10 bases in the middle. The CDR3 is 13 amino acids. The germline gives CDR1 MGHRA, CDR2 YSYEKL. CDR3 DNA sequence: TGCGCCAGCATGGGGGAGGTCACCGGGGAGCTGTTTTTT. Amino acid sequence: CASMGEVTGELFF.

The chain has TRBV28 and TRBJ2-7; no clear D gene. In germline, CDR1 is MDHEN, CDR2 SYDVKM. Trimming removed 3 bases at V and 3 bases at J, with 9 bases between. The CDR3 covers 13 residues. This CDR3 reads CASSFAGLYEQYF. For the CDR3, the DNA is TGTGCCAGCAGTTTCGCAGGCCTCTACGAGCAGTACTTC.

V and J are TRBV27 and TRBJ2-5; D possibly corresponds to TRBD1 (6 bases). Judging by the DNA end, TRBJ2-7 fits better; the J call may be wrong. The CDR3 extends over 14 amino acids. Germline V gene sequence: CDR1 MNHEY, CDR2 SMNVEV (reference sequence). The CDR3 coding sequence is TGTGCCAGCAGTTTACAAGGCAGGGGTGACGAGCAGTACTTC. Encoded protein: CASSLQGRGDEQYF.

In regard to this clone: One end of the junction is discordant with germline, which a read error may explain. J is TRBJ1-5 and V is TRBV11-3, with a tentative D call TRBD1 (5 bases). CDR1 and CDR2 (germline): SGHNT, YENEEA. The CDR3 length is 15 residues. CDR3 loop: CASSTNRSLNEPQHF. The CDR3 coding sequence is TGTGCCAGCAGCACTAACAGGTCCCTCAATGAGCCCCAGCATTTT.

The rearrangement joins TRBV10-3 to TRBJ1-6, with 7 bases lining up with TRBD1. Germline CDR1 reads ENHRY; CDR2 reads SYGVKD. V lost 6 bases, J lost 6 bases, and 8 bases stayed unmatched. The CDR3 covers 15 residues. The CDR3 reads CAISISRDSNSPLHF. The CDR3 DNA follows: TGTGCCATCAGCATATCTCGGGACAGTAATTCACCCCTCCACTTT.

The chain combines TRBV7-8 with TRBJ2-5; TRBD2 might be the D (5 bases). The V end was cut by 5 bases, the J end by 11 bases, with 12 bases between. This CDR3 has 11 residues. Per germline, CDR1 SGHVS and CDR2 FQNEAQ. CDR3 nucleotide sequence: TGTGCCAGCAGCGATGGACTCGGGCAGTACTTC. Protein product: CASSDGLGQYF. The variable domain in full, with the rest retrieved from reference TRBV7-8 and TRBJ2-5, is GAGVSQSPRYKVAKRGQDVALRCDPISGHVSLFWYQQALGQGPEFLTYFQNEAQLDKSGLPSDRFFAERPEGSVSTLKIQRTQQEDSAVYLCASSDGLGQYFGPGTRLLVL.

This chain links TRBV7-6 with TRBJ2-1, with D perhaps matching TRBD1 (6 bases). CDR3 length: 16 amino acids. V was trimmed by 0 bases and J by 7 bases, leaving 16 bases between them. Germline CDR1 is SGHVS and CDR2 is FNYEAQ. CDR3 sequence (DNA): TGTGCCAGCAGCTTAGCAGGGGGACACTTGGTGAATGAGCAGTTCTTC. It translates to CASSLAGGHLVNEQFF.

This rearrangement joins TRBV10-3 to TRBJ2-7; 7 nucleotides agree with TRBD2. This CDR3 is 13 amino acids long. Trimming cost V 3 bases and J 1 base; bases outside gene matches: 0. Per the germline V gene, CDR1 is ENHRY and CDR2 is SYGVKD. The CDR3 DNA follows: TGTGCCATCAGTGACGGGGGGTCCTACGAGCAGTACTTC. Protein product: CAISDGGSYEQYF.

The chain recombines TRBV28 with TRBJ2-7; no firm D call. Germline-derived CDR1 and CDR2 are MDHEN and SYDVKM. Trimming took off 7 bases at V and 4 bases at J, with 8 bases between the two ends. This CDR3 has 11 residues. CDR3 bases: TGTGCCAGCACCTCCGGTTACGAGCAGTACTTC. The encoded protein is CASTSGYEQYF.

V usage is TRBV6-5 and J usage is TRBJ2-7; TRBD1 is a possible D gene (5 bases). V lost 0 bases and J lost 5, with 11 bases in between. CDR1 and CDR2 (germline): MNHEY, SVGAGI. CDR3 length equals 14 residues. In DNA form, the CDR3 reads TGTGCCAGCAGTTACTCGGCAGGGTTCAACGAGCAGTACTTC. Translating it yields CASSYSAGFNEQYF.

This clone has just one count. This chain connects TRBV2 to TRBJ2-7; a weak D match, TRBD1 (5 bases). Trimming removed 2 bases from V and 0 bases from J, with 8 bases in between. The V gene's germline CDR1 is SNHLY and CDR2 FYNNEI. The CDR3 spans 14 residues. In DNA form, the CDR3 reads TGTGCCAGCAGTGAAAACAGGCCCTCCTACGAGCAGTACTTC. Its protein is CASSENRPSYEQYF.

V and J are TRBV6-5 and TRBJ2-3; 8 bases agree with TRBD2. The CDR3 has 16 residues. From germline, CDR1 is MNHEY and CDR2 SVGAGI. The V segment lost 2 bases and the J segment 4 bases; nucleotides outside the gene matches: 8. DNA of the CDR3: TGTGCCAGCAGTTACGGCGCTGGCGGGGGGTCAGATACGCAGTATTTT. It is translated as CASSYGAGGGSDTQYF.

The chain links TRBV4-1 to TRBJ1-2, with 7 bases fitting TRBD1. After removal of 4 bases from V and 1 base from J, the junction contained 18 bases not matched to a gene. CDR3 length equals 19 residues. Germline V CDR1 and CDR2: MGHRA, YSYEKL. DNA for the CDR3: TGCGCCAGCAGCCCAATTTACAGGGGAGGTTCACCCAGTAACTATGGCTACACCTTC. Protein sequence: CASSPIYRGGSPSNYGYTF.

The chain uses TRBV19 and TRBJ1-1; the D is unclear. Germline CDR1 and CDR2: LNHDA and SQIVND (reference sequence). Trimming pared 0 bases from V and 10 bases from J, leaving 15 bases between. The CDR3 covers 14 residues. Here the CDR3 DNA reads TGTGCCAGTAGTATAGATGGCAGAACACCGGGAGCTTTCTTT. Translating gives CASSIDGRTPGAFF.

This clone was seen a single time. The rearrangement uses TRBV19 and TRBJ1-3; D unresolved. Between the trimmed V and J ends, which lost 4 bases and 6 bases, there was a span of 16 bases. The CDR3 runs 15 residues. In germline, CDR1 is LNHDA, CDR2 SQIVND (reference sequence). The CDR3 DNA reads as TGTGCCAGTAGTAAGGAGCTGAGTACGACAAACACCATATATTTT. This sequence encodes CASSKELSTTNTIYF.

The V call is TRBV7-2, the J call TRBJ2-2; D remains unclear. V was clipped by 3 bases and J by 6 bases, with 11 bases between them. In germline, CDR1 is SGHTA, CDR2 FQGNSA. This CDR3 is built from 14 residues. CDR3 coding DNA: TGTGCCAGCAGCTTTGACATCATGGCCGGGGAGCTGTTTTTT. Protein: CASSFDIMAGELFF.

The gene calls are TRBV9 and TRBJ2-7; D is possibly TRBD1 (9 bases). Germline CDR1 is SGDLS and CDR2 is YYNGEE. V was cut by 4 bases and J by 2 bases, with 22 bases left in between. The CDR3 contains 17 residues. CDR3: CASSLHREGTGTYEQYF. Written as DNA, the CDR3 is TGTGCCAGCAGCCTACACCGGGAGGGGACAGGGACCTACGAGCAGTACTTC.